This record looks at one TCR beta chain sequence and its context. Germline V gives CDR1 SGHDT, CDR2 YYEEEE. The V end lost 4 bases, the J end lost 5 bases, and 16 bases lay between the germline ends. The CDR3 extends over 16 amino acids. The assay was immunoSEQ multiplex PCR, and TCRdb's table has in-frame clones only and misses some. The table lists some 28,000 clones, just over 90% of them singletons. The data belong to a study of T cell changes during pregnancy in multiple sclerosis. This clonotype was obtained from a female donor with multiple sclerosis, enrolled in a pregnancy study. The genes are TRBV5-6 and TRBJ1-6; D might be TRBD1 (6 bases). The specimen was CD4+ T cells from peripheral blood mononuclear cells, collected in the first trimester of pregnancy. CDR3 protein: CASSLVRGHNNSPLHF. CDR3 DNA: TGTGCCAGCAGCCTCGTGAGGGGACATAATAATTCACCCCTCCACTTT.